This T cell receptor (beta chain) was sequenced for a study of T cell responses to AZD1222 COVID-19 vaccine. General observations from the study: Two AZD1222 administrations were followed by greater Spike-specific TCR breadth and depth.

The V and J ends lost 7 bases and 5 bases respectively, with 14 bases between them. Germline CDR1 reads ENHRY; CDR2 reads SYGVKD. The CDR3 is 13 residues long. Comments on this clone: Antigen: not known.

Profiled with immunoSEQ multiplex PCR; TCRdb holds only in-frame clones, not every one. The table records roughly 160,000 clones, around 92% of them present only once. The sequence was obtained from an adult in good health. The chain has TRBV10-3 and TRBJ1-2, with a weak D call TRBD1 (6 bases). The material was peripheral blood, obtained on day 0 of AZD1222 vaccination. The CDR3 reads CAINAGAGYGYTF. Written as DNA, the CDR3 is TGTGCCATCAATGCGGGGGCAGGATATGGCTACACCTTC.